These 9 T cell receptor beta chains were all obtained from the same sample, sequenced in a study of blood T cell repertoires in COVID-19. Method: immunoSEQ multiplex PCR; TCRdb's copy keeps in-frame clones and lacks some. The sample lists about 120,000 clones; around 87% were seen once. Sample: peripheral blood. These TCRs come from a woman aged 50 to 60 with acute or convalescent COVID-19.

The rearrangement uses TRBV9 and TRBJ1-2; D gene unclear. This CDR3 is built from 13 residues. V was clipped by 4 bases and J by 7 bases, with 14 bases between them. Germline lookup yields CDR1 SGDLS and CDR2 YYNGEE. The CDR3 loop is CASSRDKPTGYTF. CDR3 DNA: TGTGCCAGCAGCCGAGACAAGCCTACTGGCTACACCTTC.

This clone was observed a few times. The genes are TRBV7-9 and TRBJ2-5; D unresolved. Per the germline V gene, CDR1 is SEHNR and CDR2 is FQNEAQ (reference sequence). The CDR3 is 12 amino acids. Trimming cost V 1 base and J 4 bases, with 4 bases left between them. The CDR3 sequence is CASSLELETQYF. In nucleotides, the CDR3 is TGTGCCAGCAGCTTAGAACTAGAGACCCAGTACTTC.

The V call is TRBV6-2 or TRBV6-3, the J call TRBJ2-5; TRBD2 matches 14 bases. The V segment lost 5 bases and the J segment 5 bases; nucleotides outside the gene matches: 7. In germline, CDR1 is MNHEY, CDR2 SVGEGT. The CDR3 extends over 16 amino acids. Here the CDR3 reads CASSPGRTSGGETQYF. The DNA for the CDR3 is TGTGCCAGCAGTCCCGGAAGGACTAGCGGGGGGGAGACCCAGTACTTC.

The J gene is TRBJ2-7, the V gene TRBV5-1, with 8 nucleotides matching TRBD1. The CDR3 runs to 14 residues. The V gene end was trimmed by 0 bases and the J gene end by 5 bases; junction bases not matched to a gene: 4. CDR1 is SGHRS and CDR2 is YFSETQ in the germline V gene. The CDR3 loop reads CASSLGGQGNEQYF. The CDR3 DNA follows: TGCGCCAGCAGCTTGGGCGGACAGGGCAACGAGCAGTACTTC.

The chain couples TRBV5-4 to TRBJ1-2; D is unclear. This CDR3 is 14 amino acids long. The V end lost 0 bases, the J end lost 2 bases, and 8 bases lay between the germline ends. Germline loops: CDR1 SGHNT, CDR2 YYREEE (reference sequence). CDR3 loop: CASSLGQWNYGYTF. CDR3 in DNA: TGTGCCAGCAGCTTGGGGCAGTGGAACTATGGCTACACCTTC. Supplemented by reference TRBV5-4 and TRBJ1-2, the full variable domain reads ETGVTQSPTHLIKTRGQQVTLRCSSQSGHNTVSWYQQALGQGPQFIFQYYREEENGRGNFPPRFSGLQFPNYSSELNVNALELDDSALYLCASSLGQWNYGYTFGSGTRLTVV.

V usage is TRBV6-5 and J usage is TRBJ1-6, with 9 bases aligning to TRBD1. CDR1 is MNHEY, CDR2 SVGAGI, per germline. The CDR3 consists of 16 residues. V gave up 3 bases and J gave up 6 bases; unmatched junction bases: 6. CDR3 sequence (DNA): TGTGCCAGCAGTTATCAAACAGGGGGCACTAATTCACCCCTCCACTTT. Its translation is CASSYQTGGTNSPLHF.

This clone has a handful of counts. The genes are TRBV6-2 or TRBV6-3 and TRBJ2-5, with 7 bases aligning to TRBD1. Germline CDR1 MNHEY, CDR2 SVGEGT. The CDR3 contains 15 residues. Trimming at V came to 5 bases and at J to 3 bases, leaving 9 bases not matched to a gene. The CDR3 DNA follows: TGTGCCAGCAGTACGACCGGGACAGCGGAAGAGACCCAGTACTTC. Translating it yields CASSTTGTAEETQYF.

Concerning this clone: This sample includes further DNA sequences coding for the same CDR3. This chain connects TRBV7-2 to TRBJ2-7, with D tentatively TRBD2 (7 bases). Between the trimmed V and J ends, which lost 0 bases and 1 base, there was a span of 10 bases. This CDR3 region has 15 residues. CDR1 is SGHTA, CDR2 FQGNSA, per germline. In nucleotides, the CDR3 is TGTGCCAGCAGCTTAGCCGGGGGGCCGTCCTACGAGCAGTACTTC. Translated, it gives CASSLAGGPSYEQYF.

The chain employs TRBV10-1 and TRBJ2-1; 7 bases are shared with TRBD1. CDR1 WNHNN and CDR2 SYGVQD come from the germline V gene (reference sequence). The V and J ends lost 5 bases and 8 bases, in that order; junction bases with no gene match: 3. This CDR3 is built from 12 residues. The CDR3, as DNA: TGCGCCAGCAGTCCAGGGGGATATGAGCAGTTCTTC. It codes for CASSPGGYEQFF.